A single sample gave rise to the 30 T cell receptor beta chains below, sequenced in a study of Siglec-9 on CD8 T cells in melanoma (dated by TCRdb to between 2019 and 2020). Library preparation was by the immunoSEQ multiplex PCR assay. The table was pulled from immuneACCESS by TCRdb, which kept in-frame rearrangements only. Such tables lose some clones; where checked, under half of the loss comes from unresolved V genes, and the rest has no known cause. Counted in this sample were roughly 35,000 clones; around 82% of them appeared once. The ten largest clones represent more than 1.5% of the sample. The specimen was Siglec-9- CD8+ T cells sorted from blood. The cell subset or site label here, explained by the study, means: CD8 T cells lacking Siglec-9. Every receptor here comes from a human donor in good health.

V is TRBV5-1 and J is TRBJ2-7; 8 bases fit TRBD1. CDR3 length equals 15 residues. The junction had 8 bases not matched to a gene; V was cut back by 4 bases and J by 2 bases. Germline CDR1 SGHRS, CDR2 YFSETQ. CDR3: CASSHRTGSTYEQYF. The CDR3 coding sequence is TGCGCCAGCAGCCACAGGACAGGGAGTACCTACGAGCAGTACTTC.

V usage is TRBV4-1 and J usage is TRBJ1-5; D call uncertain. The V gene lost 1 base and the J gene lost 1 base, with 5 bases spanning the gap. CDR1 MGHRA and CDR2 YSYEKL come from the germline V gene. CDR3 length equals 14 residues. The CDR3 loop reads CASSQGGSNQPQHF. The CDR3 DNA sequence: TGCGCCAGCAGCCAAGGAGGAAGCAATCAGCCCCAGCATTTT.

The chain uses TRBV27 and TRBJ2-7; D unclear. With 1 base removed from V and 1 base from J, the gap between germline ends came to 8 bases. This CDR3 has 14 amino acids. The germline V gene encodes CDR1 MNHEY and CDR2 SMNVEV (reference sequence). In DNA, the CDR3 is TGTGCCAGCAGTTTATACCCAGATTCCTACGAGCAGTACTTC. It is translated as CASSLYPDSYEQYF.

The chain combines TRBV7-9 with TRBJ2-1, with 10 bases fitting TRBD2. The CDR3 extends over 15 amino acids. Per the germline V gene, CDR1 is SEHNR and CDR2 is FQNEAQ (reference sequence). Trimming removed 3 bases from V and 5 bases from J; junction bases left unmatched: 4. The CDR3, as DNA: TGTGCCAGCAGCTTTAAGCGGGAGGGCGACAATGAGCAGTTCTTC. Amino acids: CASSFKREGDNEQFF.

J is TRBJ2-3 and V is TRBV15; perhaps TRBD2 as D (7 bases). This CDR3 has 14 amino acids. V was clipped by 8 bases and J by 6 bases, with 18 bases between them. The germline V gene encodes CDR1 LNHNV and CDR2 YYDKDF (reference sequence). Written as DNA, the CDR3 is TGTGCCACCCGAGGGGGAGGGGAGGCCGATACGCAGTATTTT. Translated: CATRGGGEADTQYF.

V and J are TRBV21-1 and TRBJ1-5. TRBV21-1 is described as a pseudogene. This CDR3 contains 15 residues. The CDR3 region has the DNA TGTGCCAGCAGCCTAAAAAGTAATAGCAATCAGCCCCAGCATTTT. Translation: CASSLKSNSNQPQHF.

This rearrangement joins TRBV28 to TRBJ1-2; possibly TRBD1 for D (6 bases). CDR1 and CDR2 from the germline V gene are MDHEN and SYDVKM. V was trimmed by 8 bases and J by 8 bases, leaving 21 bases between them. The CDR3 runs to 14 residues. The CDR3 region has the DNA TGTGCCAGCCTAAATCTACAGGGAATGAGGGGCTACACCTTC. This encodes CASLNLQGMRGYTF.

The gene calls are TRBV4-1 and TRBJ2-1; 7 bases fit TRBD2. This CDR3 has 16 amino acids. Germline loops: CDR1 MGHRA, CDR2 YSYEKL. V gave up 2 bases and J gave up 5 bases; unmatched junction bases: 9. This CDR3 reads CASSQRVGDYNNEQFF. For the CDR3, the DNA is TGCGCCAGCAGCCAACGAGTAGGGGACTATAACAATGAGCAGTTCTTC.

V and J are TRBV5-4 and TRBJ2-7; D possibly corresponds to TRBD1 (5 bases). Germline V CDR1 and CDR2: SGHNT, YYREEE (reference sequence). V was trimmed by 0 bases and J by 4 bases, leaving 11 bases between them. The CDR3 is made up of 14 amino acids. The CDR3 loop is CASSLGGISYEQYF. CDR3 bases: TGTGCCAGCAGCTTGGGGGGCATCTCTTACGAGCAGTACTTC.

The rearrangement joins TRBV27 to TRBJ2-3; 10 bases are a match to TRBD2. V was clipped by 6 bases and J by 3 bases; unmatched bases: 15. The germline gives CDR1 MNHEY, CDR2 SMNVEV (reference sequence). The length of the CDR3 is 18 residues. CDR3 amino acids: CASSRPPLAGDPTDTQYF. In nucleotides, the CDR3 is TGTGCCAGCAGCCGCCCCCCGCTAGCGGGAGACCCTACAGATACGCAGTATTTT.

This chain connects TRBV19 to TRBJ1-2; no clear D gene. Germline values: CDR1 LNHDA, CDR2 SQIVND (reference sequence). Trimming took 1 base from V and 4 from J, leaving 10 bases between them. This CDR3 has 14 amino acids. Here the CDR3 DNA reads TGTGCCAGTAGTATAGCGGGAGTAGGCTATGGCTACACCTTC. Encoded protein: CASSIAGVGYGYTF.

The chain combines TRBV6-5 with TRBJ2-3; D possibly corresponds to TRBD2 (6 bases). The CDR3 is 15 residues long. Germline V gene lookup returns CDR1 MNHEY and CDR2 SVGAGI. Deletions cut 0 bases from V and 4 bases from J, with 11 bases between. The CDR3 nucleotides are TGTGCCAGCAGTTACTCGGGCGGGACTGCAGATACGCAGTATTTT. As protein: CASSYSGGTADTQYF.

The chain recombines TRBV6-5 with TRBJ1-1; D ambiguous. The CDR3 is 14 amino acids. Germline CDR1 MNHEY, CDR2 SVGAGI. Trimming cost V 6 bases and J 2 bases, with 13 bases left between them. The CDR3 sequence is CASSPLALNTEAFF. As DNA, the CDR3 is TGTGCCAGCAGCCCTCTTGCCCTTAACACTGAAGCTTTCTTT.

The chain combines TRBV7-3 with TRBJ2-2, with a tentative D call TRBD2 (5 bases). The V gene's germline CDR1 is SGHTA and CDR2 FQGTGA. This CDR3 contains 13 residues. V was pared by 4 bases and J by 5 bases, with 8 bases between. CDR3 DNA sequence: TGTGCCAGCAGCTCCACGGGAACCGGGGAGCTGTTTTTT. Amino acid sequence: CASSSTGTGELFF.

The CDR3 DNA reads TGTGCCAGCAGCCCAGTGGGGACAGTCGATCAGCCCCAGCATTTT. Translation gives CASSPVGTVDQPQHF. The chain recombines TRBV9 with TRBJ1-5; 7 bases align to TRBD1. J was trimmed by 5 bases and V by 4 bases; bases with no gene match: 9. The germline V gene encodes CDR1 SGDLS and CDR2 YYNGEE. The CDR3 runs 15 residues.

This rearrangement joins TRBV7-3 to TRBJ2-1, with 10 bases aligning to TRBD2. The V gene's germline CDR1 is SGHTA and CDR2 FQGTGA. With V trimmed by 2 bases and J by 3 bases, 4 bases remained unmatched. The CDR3 is 16 residues long. In DNA form, the CDR3 reads TGTGCCAGCAGCTTACTAGCGGGGGATTTCTACAATGAGCAGTTCTTC. Encoded protein: CASSLLAGDFYNEQFF.

The chain joins TRBV6-1 to TRBJ1-5; tentative D call: TRBD1 (5 bases). The germline gives CDR1 MNHNS, CDR2 SASEGT. This CDR3 is built from 16 residues. V lost 2 bases and J lost 4, with 15 bases in between. The CDR3 DNA is TGTGCCAGCAGTGAACTCCCGGGGCTCCTTAATCAGCCCCAGCATTTT. Its protein is CASSELPGLLNQPQHF.

Note on this clone: This sample also contains other DNA sequences that code for the same CDR3. The CDR3 bases are TGTGCCAGCAGTTTAAGGTCAGGTCGGGCCTACGAGCAGTACTTC. This encodes CASSLRSGRAYEQYF. J is TRBJ2-7 and V is TRBV27; no firm D call. This CDR3 is built from 15 residues. V shed 2 bases and J shed 2 bases, with 13 bases lying between them. CDR1 MNHEY and CDR2 SMNVEV come from the germline V gene (reference sequence).

The chain uses TRBV2 and TRBJ2-7, with 10 bases aligning to TRBD1. Germline CDR1 reads SNHLY; CDR2 reads FYNNEI. This CDR3 is built from 14 residues. V lost 11 bases to trimming and J lost 4 bases; unmatched junction nucleotides: 11. The CDR3 is CAGSGTGEGYEQYF. CDR3 sequence (DNA): TGTGCCGGAAGTGGGACAGGGGAAGGGTACGAGCAGTACTTC. The entire variable domain, with the rest obtained from reference TRBV2 and TRBJ2-7, is as follows: EPEVTQTPSHQVTQMGQEVILRCVPISNHLYFYWYRQILGQKVEFLVSFYNNEISEKSEIFDDQFSVERPDGSNFTLKIRSTKLEDSAMYFCAGSGTGEGYEQYFGPGTRLTVT.

The V and J genes are TRBV7-9 and TRBJ2-5; D gene ambiguous. V gave up 5 bases and J gave up 6 bases, with 13 bases separating them. CDR3 length equals 13 residues. Germline CDR1 and CDR2: SEHNR and FQNEAQ (reference sequence). CDR3 in DNA: TGTGCCAGCAGCCCGGCCGGAGACCAGACCCAGTACTTC. Protein sequence: CASSPAGDQTQYF.

The chain recombines TRBV28 with TRBJ2-4, with 8 nucleotides matching TRBD2. This CDR3 is built from 16 residues. The J segment lost 3 bases and the V segment lost 6 bases, leaving 10 bases of the junction unmatched. Germline-derived CDR1 and CDR2 are MDHEN and SYDVKM. The CDR3 is CASRNLAGLGKNIQYF. In DNA form, the CDR3 reads TGTGCCAGCAGGAATCTAGCGGGTCTTGGCAAAAACATTCAGTACTTC.

V gene TRBV30 combines with J gene TRBJ2-7; possibly TRBD1 or TRBD2 for D (6 bases each). The CDR3 sequence is 13 residues long. CDR1 and CDR2 from the germline V gene are GTSNPN and SVGIG (reference sequence). V was cut by 0 bases and J by 3 bases, with 9 bases left in between. The CDR3 DNA is TGTGCCTGGAGTGTAGGAGGGGGCTACGAGCAGTACTTC. Protein product: CAWSVGGGYEQYF.

This chain links TRBV18 with TRBJ2-7, with a possible D match to TRBD1 (6 bases). The germline gives CDR1 KGHSH, CDR2 LQKENI. The CDR3 consists of 14 residues. V lost 3 bases to trimming and J lost 0 bases, with 9 bases between them. The CDR3 loop reads CASSPRDNSYEQYF. In nucleotides, the CDR3 is TGTGCCAGCTCACCTAGGGACAACTCCTACGAGCAGTACTTC.

The gene calls are TRBV5-6 and TRBJ1-5; 7 nucleotides align to TRBD1. This CDR3 is 14 amino acids long. Looked up from germline, CDR1 is SGHDT and CDR2 is YYEEEE. V shed 4 bases and J 3 bases; nucleotides not matched to a gene: 4. CDR3 amino acids: CASSTGQPNQPQHF. CDR3 sequence (DNA): TGTGCCAGCAGCACGGGACAGCCCAATCAGCCCCAGCATTTT.

The table lists this clone with a count of one. The chain employs TRBV5-1 and TRBJ2-3; 10 nucleotides agree with TRBD1. The V segment lost 3 bases and the J segment 5 bases; nucleotides outside the gene matches: 3. This CDR3 comprises 14 residues. Germline assignment: CDR1 SGHRS and CDR2 YFSETQ. The CDR3 protein is CASSSWDRGDTQYF. The DNA for the CDR3 is TGCGCCAGCAGCTCGTGGGACAGGGGAGATACGCAGTATTTT.

The chain is built from TRBV19 and TRBJ2-3; 11 nucleotides agree with TRBD2. Per the germline V gene, CDR1 is LNHDA and CDR2 is SQIVND (reference sequence). The CDR3 consists of 15 residues. Unmatched junction bases numbered 1, after V lost 3 bases and J lost 2 bases. CDR3 amino acids: CASSMGLAVTDTQYF. CDR3 sequence (DNA): TGTGCCAGTAGTATGGGACTAGCGGTCACAGATACGCAGTATTTT.

In DNA, the CDR3 is TGTGCCAGCAGTGCTGGAACAGGTTCTGCCCTCCACTTT. Translated: CASSAGTGSALHF. This chain joins TRBV6-5 and TRBJ1-6; D is possibly TRBD1 (5 bases). Germline V gene data show CDR1 as MNHEY and CDR2 as SVGAGI. The CDR3 spans 13 residues. Trimming took 5 bases from V and 14 from J, leaving 16 bases between them.

The rearrangement links TRBV10-3 to TRBJ1-3; D is ambiguous. The V end lost 10 bases, the J end lost 1 base, and 8 bases lay between the germline ends. Per germline, CDR1 ENHRY and CDR2 SYGVKD. This CDR3 spans 12 amino acids. DNA of the CDR3: TGTGCCACCGCAGAATCTGGAAACACCATATATTTT. Protein product: CATAESGNTIYF.

The chain carries TRBV27 and TRBJ1-5, with 8 bases lining up with TRBD1. Germline loops: CDR1 MNHEY, CDR2 SMNVEV (reference sequence). CDR3 size: 15 residues. V shed 2 bases and J 6 bases; nucleotides not matched to a gene: 6. CDR3 nucleotides: TGTGCCAGCAGTTTAAGTGCAGGGGGCGGTCAGCCCCAGCATTTT. It specifies CASSLSAGGGQPQHF.

The gene calls are TRBV30 and TRBJ2-5; D tentatively fits TRBD1 or TRBD2 (6 bases each). Germline assignment: CDR1 GTSNPN and CDR2 SVGIG (reference sequence). The CDR3 has 14 amino acids. Between the trimmed V and J ends, which lost 1 base and 5 bases, there was a span of 14 bases. CDR3 nucleotide sequence: TGTGCCTGGAGTGGACCTGAGGGGGGCGAGACCCAGTACTTC. Translation gives CAWSGPEGGETQYF.